This TCR beta chain comes out of a study of CD8 T cells in ankylosing spondylitis. V was clipped by 6 bases and J by 4 bases, with 9 bases between them. Per germline, CDR1 DFQATT and CDR2 SNEGSKA (reference sequence). CDR3 size: 11 residues. One entry per CDR3 protein results from TCRdb running MiXCR on the 5' RACE reads. Of 150,000 or so distinct CDR3 sequences in the sample, under 35% were seen once. The receptor was isolated from a male donor with ankylosing spondylitis. Sample: synovial fluid, either unsorted or a sorted T cell fraction (not recorded which). The J gene is TRBJ1-2, the V gene TRBV20-1; D is undetermined. Written as DNA, the CDR3 is TGCAGTGCCGACCCGGGCTATGGCTACACCTTC. It is translated as CSADPGYGYTF.